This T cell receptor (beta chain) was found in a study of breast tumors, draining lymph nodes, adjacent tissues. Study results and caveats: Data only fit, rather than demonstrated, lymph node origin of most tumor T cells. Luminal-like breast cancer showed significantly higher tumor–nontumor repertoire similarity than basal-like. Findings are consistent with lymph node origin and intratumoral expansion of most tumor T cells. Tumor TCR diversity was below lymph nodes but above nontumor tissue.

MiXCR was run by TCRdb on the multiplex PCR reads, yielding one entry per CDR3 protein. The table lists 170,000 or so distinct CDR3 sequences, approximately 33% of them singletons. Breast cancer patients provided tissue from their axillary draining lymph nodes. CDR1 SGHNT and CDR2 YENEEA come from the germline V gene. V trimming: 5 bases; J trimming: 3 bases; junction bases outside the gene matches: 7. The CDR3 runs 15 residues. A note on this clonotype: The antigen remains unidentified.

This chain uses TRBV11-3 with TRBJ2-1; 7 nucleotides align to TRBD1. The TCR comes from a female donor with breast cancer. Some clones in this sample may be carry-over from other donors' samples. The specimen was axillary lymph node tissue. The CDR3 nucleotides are TGTGCCAGCAGCCCATGGACAGGCCGCTACAATGAGCAGTTCTTC. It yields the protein CASSPWTGRYNEQFF.